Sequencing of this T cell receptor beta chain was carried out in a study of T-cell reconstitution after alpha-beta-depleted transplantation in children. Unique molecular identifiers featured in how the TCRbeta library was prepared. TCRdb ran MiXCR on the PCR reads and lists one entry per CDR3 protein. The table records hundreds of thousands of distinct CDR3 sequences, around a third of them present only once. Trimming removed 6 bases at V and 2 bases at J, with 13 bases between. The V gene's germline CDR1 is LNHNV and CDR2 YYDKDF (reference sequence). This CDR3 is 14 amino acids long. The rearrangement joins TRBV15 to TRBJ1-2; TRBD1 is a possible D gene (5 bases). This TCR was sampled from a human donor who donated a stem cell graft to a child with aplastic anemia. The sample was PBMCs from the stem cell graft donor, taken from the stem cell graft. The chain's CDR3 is CATRTPGGNYGYTF. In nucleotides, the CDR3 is TGTGCCACCAGAACCCCCGGGGGGAACTATGGCTACACCTTC.